This T cell receptor (beta chain) was recorded in a study of blood T cell repertoires in COVID-19. Study-level background: Donors in the United States, Italy and Spain gave samples during acute or convalescent COVID-19. The cDNA or gDNA used as material had been derived from T cells, B-cell-depleted T cells, or PBMCs.

Those enrolled in Seattle joined during active infection and were followed longitudinally afterward. CDR3 length equals 16 residues. CDR1 and CDR2 from the germline V gene are SGHKS and YYEKEE (reference sequence). The V gene end was trimmed by 2 bases and the J gene end by 0 bases; junction bases not matched to a gene: 7. TCRdb's copy holds only in-frame clones and misses some; the assay was immunoSEQ multiplex PCR. The sample contains some 350,000 clones, around 92% of which appear only once. Sample: peripheral blood. V and J are TRBV5-5 and TRBJ2-7, with TRBD2 matching over 8 bases. This clonotype was sampled from a woman in her 30s with COVID-19, enrolled during active disease. CDR3 sequence reads: CASSFLFGTSSYEQYF. CDR3 DNA: TGTGCCAGCAGCTTCCTGTTCGGGACTAGCTCCTACGAGCAGTACTTC.